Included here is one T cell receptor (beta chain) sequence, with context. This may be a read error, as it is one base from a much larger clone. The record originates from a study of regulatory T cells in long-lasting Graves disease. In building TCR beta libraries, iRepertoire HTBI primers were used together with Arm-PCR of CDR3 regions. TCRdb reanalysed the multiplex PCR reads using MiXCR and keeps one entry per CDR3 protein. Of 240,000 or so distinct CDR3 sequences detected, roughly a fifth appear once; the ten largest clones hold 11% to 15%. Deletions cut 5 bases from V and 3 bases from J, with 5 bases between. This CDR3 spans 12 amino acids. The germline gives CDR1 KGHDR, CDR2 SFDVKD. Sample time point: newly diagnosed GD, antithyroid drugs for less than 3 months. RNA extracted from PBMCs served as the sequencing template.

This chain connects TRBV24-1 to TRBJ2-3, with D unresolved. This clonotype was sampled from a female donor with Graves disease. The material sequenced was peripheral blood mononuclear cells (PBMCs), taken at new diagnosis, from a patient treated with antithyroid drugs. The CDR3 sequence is CATSVGTDTQYF. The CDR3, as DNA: TGTGCCACCAGTGTCGGTACAGATACGCAGTATTTT.